This is a list of T cell receptor beta chains from one sample in a study of cytomegalovirus exposure and HLA in healthy donors. Using immunoSEQ multiplex PCR, the repertoire was profiled, and TCRdb retains in-frame clones only, with some absent. The sample carries about 130,000 clones, roughly 8.3% recorded once. Sequencing was carried out using PBMCs. All receptors come from a man between 35 and 55 years old in good health and CMV-seronegative. The CDR3 runs from the conserved cysteine through the conserved F or W. A D gene is named only where the DNA matches it firmly. Expanded clones are given a class, and other clones once, few, many or no size at all.

d_call | j_call | v_call | clone_size | cdr3_length | cdr3_nt | cdr3_aa
- | TRBJ1-3 | TRBV19 | few | 17 | TGTGCCAGTTCACGAGCGGAGGGAACGATCACTGGAAACACCATATATTTT | CASSRAEGTITGNTIYF
TRBD1 | TRBJ2-1 | TRBV5-1 | few | 14 | TGCGCCAGCAGCTTGGGACAGGGGAAGGATGAGCAGTTCTTC | CASSLGQGKDEQFF
TRBD1 | TRBJ2-7 | TRBV9 | few | 15 | TGTGCCAGCAGCGTAGCCCCCCAGGGGGACTACGAGCAGTACTTC | CASSVAPQGDYEQYF
- | TRBJ1-6 | TRBV18 | - | 17 | TGTGCCAGCTCACCAAACAGTCCCGGCTCCTATAATTCACCCCTCCACTTT | CASSPNSPGSYNSPLHF
TRBD2 | TRBJ2-7 | TRBV4-3 | - | 16 | TGCGCCAGCAGCCAAGATCGCACTAGCGGCGGCTACGAGCAGTACTTC | CASSQDRTSGGYEQYF
- | TRBJ1-1 | TRBV10-1 | few | 14 | TGCGCCAGCAGTCCCTCCAGGGGGAACACTGAAGCTTTCTTT | CASSPSRGNTEAFF
TRBD1 | TRBJ1-5 | TRBV9 | - | 14 | TGTGCCAGCAGCCCCGGGACAGGGTGGGGGCCCCAGCATTTT | CASSPGTGWGPQHF
TRBD1 | TRBJ1-2 | TRBV4-1 | - | 15 | TGCGCCAGCAGCCAAACGACGGGACAGGGCTATGGCTACACCTTC | CASSQTTGQGYGYTF
TRBD2 | TRBJ2-1 | TRBV11-2 | few | 17 | TGTGCCAGCAGTCTAATAGCGGGGGGGAGCTCCTACAATGAGCAGTTCTTC | CASSLIAGGSSYNEQFF
- | TRBJ1-2 | TRBV7-3 | few | 13 | TGTGCCAGCAGCTTCCCGGGCGCGGGTGGCTACACCTTC | CASSFPGAGGYTF
- | TRBJ1-5 | TRBV7-2 | few | 16 | TGTGCCAGCAGCTTAGCGTTGGCGGATAGCAATCAGCCCCAGCATTTT | CASSLALADSNQPQHF
- | TRBJ1-2 | TRBV5-1 | - | 14 | TGCGCCAGCAGCGAGCCCCGTGGGAGTGATGGCTACACCTTC | CASSEPRGSDGYTF
TRBD1 | TRBJ2-7 | TRBV7-6 | few | 15 | TGTGCCAGCAGCTTAGAAGGGACAGGGTCCTACGAGCAGTACTTC | CASSLEGTGSYEQYF
TRBD1 | TRBJ1-6 | TRBV5-6 | few | 16 | TGTGCCAGCAGCCGGAGTTTGGGACAGGATAATTCACCCCTCCACTTT | CASSRSLGQDNSPLHF
- | TRBJ1-1 | TRBV18 | - | 13 | TGTGCCAGCTCACCGGACAGTTACACTGAAGCTTTCTTT | CASSPDSYTEAFF
- | TRBJ1-2 | TRBV27 | - | 15 | TGTGCCAGCAGTTTATCGGAGGGCCTCCTCTATGGCTACACCTTC | CASSLSEGLLYGYTF
TRBD1 | TRBJ2-5 | TRBV5-6 | few | 15 | TGTGCCAGCAGCTCATACCGGGACAGGGGAGAGACCCAGTACTTC | CASSSYRDRGETQYF
- | TRBJ2-5 | TRBV7-2 | few | 14 | TGTGCCAGCAGCTTGTCACAGGGCCAAGAGACCCAGTACTTC | CASSLSQGQETQYF
TRBD1 | TRBJ2-7 | TRBV6-5 | few | 15 | TGTGCCAGCAGTTCAGGACAGGGGGTTAACTACGAGCAGTACTTC | CASSSGQGVNYEQYF
TRBD2 | TRBJ2-3 | TRBV11-2 | - | 14 | TGTGCCAGCAGCTCAACTAGCGGGGTAGATACGCAGTATTTT | CASSSTSGVDTQYF
TRBD2 | TRBJ2-3 | TRBV10-1 | - | 16 | TGCGCCAGCAGTGAAGGTAGCGGGGGGGCCGAAGATACGCAGTATTTT | CASSEGSGGAEDTQYF
TRBD1 | TRBJ2-4 | TRBV7-8 | - | 17 | TGTGCCAGCAGCTTAGACGCACAGGGGGCGCGTAAAAACATTCAGTACTTC | CASSLDAQGARKNIQYF
TRBD1 | TRBJ1-5 | TRBV28 | - | 16 | TGTGCCAGCAAAACCCAAGGGACAGCCCCCAATCAGCCCCAGCATTTT | CASKTQGTAPNQPQHF
TRBD2 | TRBJ2-2 | TRBV10-1 | - | 14 | TGCGCCAGCAGTGAGCTAGCGGGGGCCGGGGAGCTGTTTTTT | CASSELAGAGELFF
TRBD1 | TRBJ1-6 | TRBV27 | few | 14 | TGTGCCAGCAGTAGGACAGGGCAGGATTCACCCCTCCACTTT | CASSRTGQDSPLHF
- | TRBJ1-5 | TRBV5-6 | - | 12 | TGTGCCAGCAGCTTTTCTAATCAGCCCCAGCATTTT | CASSFSNQPQHF